This T cell receptor beta chain stems from a study of shared clonotypes between healthy human individuals. Trimming removed 0 bases from V and 6 bases from J, with 12 bases in between. Germline CDR1 SGHDT, CDR2 YYEEEE. This CDR3 contains 14 residues. TCRdb keeps only in-frame clones here, not all; method: immunoSEQ multiplex PCR. The sample carries a few million clones, 90% to 95% recorded once. Naive CD4+ cells were CD45RA-selected; the remaining cells were memory. The sequence came from a man aged 18 to 30 in good health. Some clones in this sample may be carry-over from other donors' samples. The specimen sequenced was naive CD4+ T cells from PBMCs. The sample's subset: CD45RA+ positively selected. V is TRBV5-6 and J is TRBJ1-2; unclear D gene. The CDR3 DNA reads TGTGCCAGCAGCTTGGGAGCAGGCCCACATGGCTACACCTTC. Translation gives CASSLGAGPHGYTF. The full variable domain, rest sourced from reference TRBV5-6 and TRBJ1-2, is DAGVTQSPTHLIKTRGQQVTLRCSPKSGHDTVSWYQQALGQGPQFIFQYYEEEERQRGNFPDRFSGHQFPNYSSELNVNALLLGDSALYLCASSLGAGPHGYTFGSGTRLTVV.